This section outlines one T cell receptor (beta chain) sequence together with its context. This sample stems from a study of T-cell reconstitution after alpha-beta-depleted transplantation in children. The length of the CDR3 is 13 residues. Germline CDR1 reads SGHRS; CDR2 reads YFSETQ. V dropped 1 base and J dropped 8 bases, with 12 bases sitting between them. Unique molecular identifiers were used to barcode this TCRbeta library. TCRdb recomputed calls from the PCR reads with MiXCR, one row per CDR3 protein. In the table there are roughly 300,000 distinct CDR3 sequences, about a tenth of which are singletons.

The gene calls are TRBV5-1 and TRBJ1-2, with a possible D match to TRBD1 (5 bases). The sample was PBMCs from the stem cell graft donor, taken from the stem cell graft. The sequence derives from a human donor who donated a stem cell graft to a child with acute lymphoblastic leukemia. CDR3 DNA: TGCGCCAGCAGCTTGTCCAGGGAGCGAGGCTACACCTTC. Translation gives CASSLSRERGYTF.